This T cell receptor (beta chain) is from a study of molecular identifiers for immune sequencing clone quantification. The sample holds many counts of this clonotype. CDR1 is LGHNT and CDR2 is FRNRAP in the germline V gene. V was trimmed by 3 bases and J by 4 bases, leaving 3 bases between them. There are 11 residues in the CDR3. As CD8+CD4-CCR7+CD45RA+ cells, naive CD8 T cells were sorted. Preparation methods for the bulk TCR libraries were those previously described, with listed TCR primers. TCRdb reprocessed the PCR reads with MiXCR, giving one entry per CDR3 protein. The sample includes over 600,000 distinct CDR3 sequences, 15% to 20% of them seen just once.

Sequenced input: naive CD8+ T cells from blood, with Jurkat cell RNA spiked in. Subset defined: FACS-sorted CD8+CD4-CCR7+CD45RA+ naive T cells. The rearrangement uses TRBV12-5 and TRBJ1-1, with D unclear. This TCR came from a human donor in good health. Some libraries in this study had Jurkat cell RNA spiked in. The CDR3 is CASGLSTEAFF. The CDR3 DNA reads TGTGCTAGTGGTTTAAGCACTGAAGCTTTCTTT. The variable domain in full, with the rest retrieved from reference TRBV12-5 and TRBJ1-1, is DARVTQTPRHKVTEMGQEVTMRCQPILGHNTVFWYRQTMMQGLELLAYFRNRAPLDDSGMPKDRFSAEMPDATLATLKIQPSEPRDSAVYFCASGLSTEAFFGQGTRLTVV.